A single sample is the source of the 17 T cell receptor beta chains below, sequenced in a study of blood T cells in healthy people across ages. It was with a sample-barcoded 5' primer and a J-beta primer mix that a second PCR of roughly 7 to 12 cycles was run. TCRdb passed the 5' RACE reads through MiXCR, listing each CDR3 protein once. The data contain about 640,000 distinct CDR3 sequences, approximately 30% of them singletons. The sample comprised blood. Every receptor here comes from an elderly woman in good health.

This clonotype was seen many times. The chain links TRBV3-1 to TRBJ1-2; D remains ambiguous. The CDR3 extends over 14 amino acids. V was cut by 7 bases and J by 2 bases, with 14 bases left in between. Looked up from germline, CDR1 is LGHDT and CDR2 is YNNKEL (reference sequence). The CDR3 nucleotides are TGTGCCAGCAACAGAAAAGGGTCCAACTATGGCTACACCTTC. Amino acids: CASNRKGSNYGYTF.

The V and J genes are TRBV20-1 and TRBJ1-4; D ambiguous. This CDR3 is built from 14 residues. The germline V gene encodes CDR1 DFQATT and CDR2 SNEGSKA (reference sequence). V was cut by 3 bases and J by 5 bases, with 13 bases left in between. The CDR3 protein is CSARSGESNEKLFF. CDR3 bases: TGCAGTGCTAGGTCCGGGGAGTCGAATGAAAAACTGTTTTTT.

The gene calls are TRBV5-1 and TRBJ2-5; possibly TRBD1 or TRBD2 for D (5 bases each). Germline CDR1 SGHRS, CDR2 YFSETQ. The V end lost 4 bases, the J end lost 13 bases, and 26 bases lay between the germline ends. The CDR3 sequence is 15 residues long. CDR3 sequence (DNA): TGCGCCAGCAGCCTTCAAACCGGGACCCGTACGGAGCGGTACTTC. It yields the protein CASSLQTGTRTERYF.

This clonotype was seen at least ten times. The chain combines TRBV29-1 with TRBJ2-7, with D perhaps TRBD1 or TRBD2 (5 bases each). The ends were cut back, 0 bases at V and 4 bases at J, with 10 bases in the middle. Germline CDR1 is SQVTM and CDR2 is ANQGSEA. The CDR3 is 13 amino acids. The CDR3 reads CSVEDRDGYEQYF. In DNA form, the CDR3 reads TGCAGCGTTGAAGATAGGGACGGGTACGAGCAGTACTTC.

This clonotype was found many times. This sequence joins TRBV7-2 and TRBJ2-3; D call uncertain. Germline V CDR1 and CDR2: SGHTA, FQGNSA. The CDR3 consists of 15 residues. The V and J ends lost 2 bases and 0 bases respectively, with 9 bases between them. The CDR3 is CASSLSTLSTDTQYF. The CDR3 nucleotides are TGTGCCAGCAGCTTATCGACCCTGAGCACAGATACGCAGTATTTT.

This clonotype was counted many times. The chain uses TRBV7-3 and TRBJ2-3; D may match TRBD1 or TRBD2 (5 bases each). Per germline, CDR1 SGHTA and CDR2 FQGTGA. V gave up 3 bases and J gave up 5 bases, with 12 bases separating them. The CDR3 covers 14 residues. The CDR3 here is CASSLMGVQDTQYF. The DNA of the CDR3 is TGTGCCAGCAGCTTGATGGGGGTCCAAGATACGCAGTATTTT.

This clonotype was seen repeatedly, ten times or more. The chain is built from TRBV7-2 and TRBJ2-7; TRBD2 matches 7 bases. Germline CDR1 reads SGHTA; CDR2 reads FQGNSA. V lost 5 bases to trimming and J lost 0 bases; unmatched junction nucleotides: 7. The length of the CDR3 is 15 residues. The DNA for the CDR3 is TGTGCCAGCAGCCCGGGGACTACCCCCTCCTACGAGCAGTACTTC. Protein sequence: CASSPGTTPSYEQYF.

CDR3: CASSPGTGKGEKLFF. CDR3 nucleotides: TGCGCCAGCAGCCCTGGGACAGGGAAAGGTGAAAAACTGTTTTTT. The genes are TRBV4-3 and TRBJ1-4; 9 nucleotides line up with TRBD1. After removal of 4 bases from V and 7 bases from J, the junction contained 7 bases not matched to a gene. CDR1 and CDR2 (germline): LGHNA, YSLEER. This CDR3 is 15 amino acids long.

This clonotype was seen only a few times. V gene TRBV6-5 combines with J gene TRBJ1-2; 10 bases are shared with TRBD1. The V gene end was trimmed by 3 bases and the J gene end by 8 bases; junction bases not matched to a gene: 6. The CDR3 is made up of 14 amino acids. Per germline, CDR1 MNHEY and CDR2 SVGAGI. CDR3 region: CASSYADRGNGYTF. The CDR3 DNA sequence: TGTGCCAGCAGTTATGCGGACAGGGGGAACGGCTACACCTTC.

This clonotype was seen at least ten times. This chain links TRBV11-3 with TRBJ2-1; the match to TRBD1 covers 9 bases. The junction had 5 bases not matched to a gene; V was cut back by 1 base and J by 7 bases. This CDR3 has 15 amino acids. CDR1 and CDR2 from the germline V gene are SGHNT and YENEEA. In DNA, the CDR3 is TGTGCCAGCAGCTTAGGGGACAGGGCTGAGAATGAGCAGTTCTTC. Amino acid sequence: CASSLGDRAENEQFF. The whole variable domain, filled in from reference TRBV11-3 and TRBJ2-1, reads EAGVVQSPRYKIIEKKQPVAFWCNPISGHNTLYWYLQNLGQGPELLIRYENEEAVDDSQLPKDRFSAERLKGVDSTLKIQPAELGDSAVYLCASSLGDRAENEQFFGPGTRLTVL.

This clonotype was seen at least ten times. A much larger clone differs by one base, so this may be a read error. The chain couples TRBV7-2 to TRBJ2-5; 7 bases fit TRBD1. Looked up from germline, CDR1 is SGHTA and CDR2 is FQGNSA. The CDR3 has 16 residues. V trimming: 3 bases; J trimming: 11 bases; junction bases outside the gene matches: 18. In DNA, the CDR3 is TGTGCCAGCAGCTTGATTTTGGGACAGTTTCGCAATGAGCAGTACTTC. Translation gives CASSLILGQFRNEQYF.

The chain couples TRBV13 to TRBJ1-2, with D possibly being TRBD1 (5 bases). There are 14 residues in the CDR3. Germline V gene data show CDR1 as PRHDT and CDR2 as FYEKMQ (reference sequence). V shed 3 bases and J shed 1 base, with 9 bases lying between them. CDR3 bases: TGTGCCAGCAGCTTTGGGACGGTTAACTATGGCTACACCTTC. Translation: CASSFGTVNYGYTF. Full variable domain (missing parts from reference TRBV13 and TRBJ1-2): AAGVIQSPRHLIKEKRETATLKCYPIPRHDTVYWYQQGPGQDPQFLISFYEKMQSDKGSIPDRFSAQQFSDYHSELNMSSLELGDSALYFCASSFGTVNYGYTFGSGTRLTVV.

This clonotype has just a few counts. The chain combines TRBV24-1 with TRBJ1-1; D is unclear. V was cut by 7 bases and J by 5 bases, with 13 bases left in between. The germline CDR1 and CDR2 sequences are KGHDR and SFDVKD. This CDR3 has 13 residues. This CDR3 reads CATRGEGWTEAFF. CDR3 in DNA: TGTGCCACCAGGGGAGAGGGCTGGACTGAAGCTTTCTTT.

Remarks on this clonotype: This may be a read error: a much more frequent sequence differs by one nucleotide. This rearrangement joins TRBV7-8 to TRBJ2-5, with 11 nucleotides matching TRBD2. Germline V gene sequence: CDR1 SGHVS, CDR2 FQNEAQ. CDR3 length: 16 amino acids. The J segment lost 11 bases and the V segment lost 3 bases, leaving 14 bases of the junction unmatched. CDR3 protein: CASSFPTSGDYNEQYF. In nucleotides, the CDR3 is TGTGCCAGCAGCTTCCCGACTAGCGGGGACTACAATGAGCAGTACTTC.

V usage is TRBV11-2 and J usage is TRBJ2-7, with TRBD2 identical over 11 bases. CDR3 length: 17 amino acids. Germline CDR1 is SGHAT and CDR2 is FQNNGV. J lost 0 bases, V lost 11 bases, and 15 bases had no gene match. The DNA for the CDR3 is TGTGCCCCGAGGGCCTTAGGGGGACTAGCGGCCTCCTACGAGCAGTACTTC. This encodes CAPRALGGLAASYEQYF.

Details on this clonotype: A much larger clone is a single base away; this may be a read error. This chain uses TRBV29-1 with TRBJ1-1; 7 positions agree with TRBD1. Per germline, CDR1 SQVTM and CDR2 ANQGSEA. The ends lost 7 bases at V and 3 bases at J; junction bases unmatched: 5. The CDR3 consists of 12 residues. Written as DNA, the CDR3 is TGCAGCGGTGTCAGGGGGGACACTGAAGCTTTCTTT. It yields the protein CSGVRGDTEAFF.

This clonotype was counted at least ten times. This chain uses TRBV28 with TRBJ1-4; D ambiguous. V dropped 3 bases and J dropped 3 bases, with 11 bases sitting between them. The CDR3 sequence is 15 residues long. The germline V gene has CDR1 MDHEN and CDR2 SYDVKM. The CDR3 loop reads CASSFVSFPNEKLFF. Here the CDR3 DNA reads TGTGCCAGCAGTTTTGTTTCCTTCCCTAATGAAAAACTGTTTTTT. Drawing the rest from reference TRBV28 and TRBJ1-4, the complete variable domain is DVKVTQSSRYLVKRTGEKVFLECVQDMDHENMFWYRQDPGLGLRLIYFSYDVKMKEKGDIPEGYSVSREKKERFSLILESASTNQTSMYLCASSFVSFPNEKLFFGSGTQLSVL.